This note documents a single T cell receptor beta chain sequence. The antigen is not known. The sample belongs to a study of Ad26.COV2.S vaccination and SARS-CoV-2 variants. For the study at large: Ad26.COV2.S shots went into the muscle once or twice, 56 days apart. Findings of the study overall: Similar non-spike TCR breadth was seen in vaccine and placebo recipients. The study found higher spike-specific TCR breadth in vaccine than placebo recipients.

Trimming shortened V by 3 bases and J by 2 bases, and 11 bases separated the two germline ends. This CDR3 has 14 residues. Per germline, CDR1 LNHDA and CDR2 SQIVND (reference sequence). As for treatment: about 20 received Ad26.COV2.S at low or high dose, single or two shots; about 5 received placebo; per-sample allocation not given. It was on day 63 after the first vaccine or placebo injection that samples were taken. Vaccination employed an Ad26 vector expressing the Wuhan-strain SARS-CoV-2 spike. Repertoires were generated with immunoSEQ multiplex PCR, while TCRdb's copy carries only in-frame clones and drops some. The data contain 440,000 or so clones, roughly 91% of them singletons.

V is TRBV19 and J is TRBJ2-7; D is undetermined. This sequence originates from a person between 18 and 65 years old who received the Ad26.COV2.S COVID-19 vaccine or a placebo. The sequences come from peripheral blood, collected in a trial of Ad26.COV2.S vaccine versus placebo. The DNA for the CDR3 is TGTGCCAGTAGTATGGTGGGAAGCCCCTACGAGCAGTACTTC. Protein sequence: CASSMVGSPYEQYF. The complete variable domain, with remaining parts taken from reference TRBV19 and TRBJ2-7, reads DGGITQSPKYLFRKEGQNVTLSCEQNLNHDAMYWYRQDPGQGLRLIYYSQIVNDFQKGDIAEGYSVSREKKESFPLTVTSAQKNPTAFYLCASSMVGSPYEQYFGPGTRLTVT.